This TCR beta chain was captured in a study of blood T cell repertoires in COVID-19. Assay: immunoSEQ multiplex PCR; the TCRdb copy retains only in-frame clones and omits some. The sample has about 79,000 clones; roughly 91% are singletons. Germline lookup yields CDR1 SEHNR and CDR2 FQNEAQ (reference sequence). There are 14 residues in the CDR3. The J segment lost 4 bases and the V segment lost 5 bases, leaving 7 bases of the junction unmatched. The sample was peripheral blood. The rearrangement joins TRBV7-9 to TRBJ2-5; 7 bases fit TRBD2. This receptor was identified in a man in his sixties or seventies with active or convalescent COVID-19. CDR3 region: CASSPGLVTETQYF. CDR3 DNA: TGTGCCAGCAGCCCCGGACTAGTCACAGAGACCCAGTACTTC.